A selection of T cell receptor beta chains follows, all from one sample in a study of T cells after yellow fever vaccination. TCRdb re-analysed the 5' RACE reads in MiXCR, keeping a single row per CDR3 protein. The sample includes 250,000 to 400,000 distinct CDR3 sequences, roughly 4.3% of them seen just once. The sequencing here drew on PBMCs, taken 15 days after the yellow fever booster vaccination. The receptor source for this set is a man between 18 and 29 years old who received the YFV17D yellow fever vaccine. CDR3s include the opening cysteine and the closing phenylalanine or tryptophan. Fields, in order: J gene, V gene, clone size, D gene, CDR3 DNA, CDR3 protein. A D gene is named only where the DNA matches it firmly. Size is omitted from some rows. Given values are once, few, many or a class for expanded clones.

TRBJ2-6 | TRBV27 | many | NA | TGTGCCAGCAGTTTGGGACTGTACTCTGGGGCCAACGTCCTGACTTTC | CASSLGLYSGANVLTF
TRBJ1-5 | TRBV12-3/TRBV12-4 | many | NA | TGTGCCAGCAGTCCCCGTTTTTCAGGTAATCAGCCCCAGCATTTT | CASSPRFSGNQPQHF
TRBJ2-3 | TRBV5-1 | NA | TRBD1 | TGCGCCAGCAGCCTAGCCGGGACAGGGGGAGGCACAGATACGCAGTATTTT | CASSLAGTGGGTDTQYF
TRBJ2-4 | TRBV4-1 | few | TRBD1 | TGCGCCAGCAGCCACCCAGCCCGGGACAGCAAAAACATTCAGTACTTC | CASSHPARDSKNIQYF
TRBJ2-7 | TRBV24-1 | NA | NA | TGTGCCACCATGCTTCGCGGGGCCTACGAGCAGTACTTC | CATMLRGAYEQYF
TRBJ2-3 | TRBV10-3 | NA | NA | TGTGCCATCAGCTCCGGGACCAAAGCAGATACGCAGTATTTT | CAISSGTKADTQYF
TRBJ1-1 | TRBV5-4 | many | NA | TGTGCCAGCAGTTTCGGGACGGGGAACACTGAAGCTTTCTTT | CASSFGTGNTEAFF
TRBJ1-5 | TRBV5-1 | few | TRBD1 | TGCGCCAGCAGCCCCAGGACAGGTAGAGGGCAGCCCCAGCATTTT | CASSPRTGRGQPQHF
TRBJ2-2 | TRBV6-6 | many | NA | TGTGCCAGCAGTAGCCTCGGGACATTCGCGAACACCGGGGAGCTGTTTTTT | CASSSLGTFANTGELFF
TRBJ2-1 | TRBV5-1 | many | TRBD2 | TGCGCCAGCTCCCCTTTTTCTAGCGGGACATACAATGAGCAGTTCTTC | CASSPFSSGTYNEQFF
TRBJ1-2 | TRBV2 | many | TRBD1 | TGTGCCAGCAGTACACCCGGGACAGGGATTAACTATGGCTACACCTTC | CASSTPGTGINYGYTF
TRBJ2-5 | TRBV5-1 | NA | NA | TGCGCCAGCAGCTTTCAAGCGGACCAAGAGACCCAGTACTTC | CASSFQADQETQYF
TRBJ1-1 | TRBV10-2 | once | NA | TGCGCCAGCAGTGAGTCGACCCGGGGGCTAATGTCTGAAGCTTTCTTT | CASSESTRGLMSEAFF
TRBJ2-2 | TRBV7-3 | many | TRBD2 | TGTGCCAGCAGCTTAGGGGCGGGGGGCCCCGGGGAGCTGTTTTTT | CASSLGAGGPGELFF
TRBJ1-2 | TRBV9 | few | NA | TGTGCCAGCAGCCTTCAGGGGTGGAGTAATGGCTACACCTTC | CASSLQGWSNGYTF
TRBJ2-1 | TRBV20-1 | NA | TRBD1 | TGCAGTGCTAGAGATGCTGGGACAGGGGAACACAATGAGCAGTTCTTC | CSARDAGTGEHNEQFF
TRBJ1-1 | TRBV29-1 | NA | NA | TGCAGCGGGGCGAGCACTGAAGCTTTCTTT | CSGASTEAFF
TRBJ1-1 | TRBV6-1 | NA | NA | TGTGCCAGCACCCCCTCCAGGGGAAACACTGAAGCTTTCTTT | CASTPSRGNTEAFF
TRBJ2-1 | TRBV20-1 | many | NA | TGCAGTGCTATCGGGGACTGGCCGGAGCAGTTCTTC | CSAIGDWPEQFF
TRBJ1-2 | TRBV20-1 | many | NA | TGCAGTGCTCTCTACTATGGCTACACCTTC | CSALYYGYTF
TRBJ1-5 | TRBV15 | many | TRBD1 | TGTGCCACCAGCGGGACAGGGACAAATCAGCCCCAGCATTTT | CATSGTGTNQPQHF
TRBJ1-2 | TRBV30 | many | NA | TGTGCCTGGAGTACCAGACGGGGAGACTATGGCTACACCTTC | CAWSTRRGDYGYTF
TRBJ2-1 | TRBV28 | NA | NA | TGTGCCAGCACCTTAAACCCAGTCAATGAGCAGTTCTTC | CASTLNPVNEQFF
TRBJ1-1 | TRBV12-3/TRBV12-4 | NA | NA | TGTGCCAGCAGCGAGGAGGGAAGGGGCAGGGATACTGAAGCTTTCTTT | CASSEEGRGRDTEAFF
TRBJ2-7 | TRBV4-3 | NA | TRBD1 | TGCGCCAGCAGCCCGGGACAGGGAGTCCCCTACGAGCAGTACTTC | CASSPGQGVPYEQYF
TRBJ2-5 | TRBV7-9 | NA | NA | TGTGCCAGTCACATTGGAATGGAGACCCAGTACTTC | CASHIGMETQYF